Shown below are 18 T cell receptor beta chains from a single sample sequenced in a study of Ad26.COV2.S vaccination and SARS-CoV-2 variants. The repertoire was sequenced with immunoSEQ multiplex PCR; TCRdb's copy has only in-frame clones and lacks some. Altogether about 350,000 clones are present, 92% being singletons, with the ten largest covering 3.9%. Source: peripheral blood, taken after recovery from COVID-19. The receptors shown here come from a human donor who had recovered from COVID-19.

On this clone itself: Distinct nucleotide sequences in the sample also encode this CDR3. V usage is TRBV19 and J usage is TRBJ1-1, with D tentatively TRBD1 (5 bases). This CDR3 spans 13 amino acids. V was clipped by 2 bases and J by 1 base, with 5 bases between them. Germline CDR1 reads LNHDA; CDR2 reads SQIVND (reference sequence). The CDR3 is CASSIRGNTEAFF. In DNA form, the CDR3 reads TGTGCCAGTAGTATAAGGGGGAACACTGAAGCTTTCTTT.

The rearrangement uses TRBV6-2 or TRBV6-3 and TRBJ2-7; 7 nucleotides line up with TRBD1. CDR1 is MNHEY and CDR2 is SVGEGT in the germline V gene. The CDR3 is made up of 17 amino acids. V dropped 2 bases and J dropped 3; count of bases not matched to a gene: 13. The CDR3, as DNA: TGTGCCAGCAGTTACAACTTCATAGGGGGCAAGCGCTACGAGCAGTACTTC. It translates to CASSYNFIGGKRYEQYF.

The chain recombines TRBV7-8 with TRBJ1-2; no reliable D call. The CDR3 is made up of 15 amino acids. Germline CDR1 reads SGHVS; CDR2 reads FQNEAQ. Trimming removed 1 base from V and 7 bases from J, with 16 bases in between. The CDR3 protein is CASSLGAGTGSGYTF. CDR3 in DNA: TGTGCCAGCAGCTTAGGAGCGGGAACGGGGTCTGGCTACACCTTC.

CDR3 coding DNA: TGCGCCAGCAGCGAGAGTTGGAACACTGAAGCTTTCTTT. It specifies CASSESWNTEAFF. The rearrangement uses TRBV5-1 and TRBJ1-1; no definite D call. V was trimmed by 4 bases and J by 1 base, leaving 8 bases between them. Per the germline V gene, CDR1 is SGHRS and CDR2 is YFSETQ. The CDR3 contains 13 residues.

This sequence joins TRBV10-3 and TRBJ2-5, with D perhaps matching TRBD1 (5 bases). The CDR3 covers 13 residues. In germline, CDR1 is ENHRY, CDR2 SYGVKD. V dropped 4 bases and J dropped 3 bases, with 9 bases sitting between them. The CDR3 here is CAISVGREETQYF. The CDR3 region has the DNA TGTGCCATCAGTGTGGGCAGGGAAGAGACCCAGTACTTC.

The chain employs TRBV7-9 and TRBJ1-1, with D possibly being TRBD1 (6 bases). Trimming removed 5 bases at V and 0 bases at J, with 13 bases between. In germline, CDR1 is SEHNR, CDR2 FQNEAQ (reference sequence). This CDR3 region has 15 residues. CDR3 DNA: TGTGCCAGCAGCGTGACAGGATCCATGAACACTGAAGCTTTCTTT. It specifies CASSVTGSMNTEAFF.

The chain links TRBV2 to TRBJ1-1; TRBD1 aligns across 8 bases. With 3 bases clipped from V and 0 bases from J, the junction kept 6 bases outside the gene matches. Germline V gene data show CDR1 as SNHLY and CDR2 as FYNNEI. The CDR3 extends over 16 amino acids. In nucleotides, the CDR3 is TGTGCCAGCAGTGAGGAGACAGGGGCGTTGAACACTGAAGCTTTCTTT. This translates into CASSEETGALNTEAFF.

The chain carries TRBV3-1 (or the pseudogene TRBV3-2) and TRBJ1-2, with TRBD1 as a possible D gene (5 bases). This CDR3 region has 13 residues. Germline CDR1 and CDR2: LGHDT and YNNKEL (reference sequence). V dropped 4 bases and J dropped 8 bases, with 14 bases sitting between them. The CDR3 DNA reads as TGTGCCAGCAGCCCGGGACCGGGGAGGGGCTACACCTTC. It codes for CASSPGPGRGYTF.

The chain employs TRBV14 and TRBJ1-1; TRBD1 is a possible D gene (5 bases). The CDR3 has 15 residues. The V end was cut by 0 bases, the J end by 3 bases, with 11 bases between. Germline CDR1 is SGHDN and CDR2 is FVKESK. For the CDR3, the DNA is TGTGCCAGCAGCCAAGATCGGGGCGGGTACACTGAAGCTTTCTTT. Its protein is CASSQDRGGYTEAFF.

This rearrangement joins TRBV6-5 to TRBJ2-1; TRBD2 matches at 9 bases. The CDR3 runs to 13 residues. Germline V gene sequence: CDR1 MNHEY, CDR2 SVGAGI. V shed 8 bases, J shed 10 bases, and the junction held 9 bases outside the gene matches. The CDR3, as DNA: TGTGCCAGCGCGGCTAGCGGGGTGCCCGAGCAGTTCTTC. This encodes CASAASGVPEQFF.

The CDR3 sequence: CASSPRQIAGGQDTQYF. In DNA form, the CDR3 reads TGTGCCAGCAGCCCTCGGCAGATAGCGGGGGGGCAAGATACGCAGTATTTT. The rearrangement uses TRBV7-9 and TRBJ2-3; 11 bases are shared with TRBD2. Germline V gene lookup returns CDR1 SEHNR and CDR2 FQNEAQ (reference sequence). The CDR3 contains 17 residues. V shed 5 bases and J 5 bases; nucleotides not matched to a gene: 12.

V and J are TRBV5-8 and TRBJ1-4; 10 nucleotides match TRBD1. Germline V gene data show CDR1 as SGHTS and CDR2 as YDEGEE. The CDR3 runs to 16 residues. J lost 7 bases, V lost 0 bases, and 6 bases had no gene match. Written as DNA, the CDR3 is TGTGCCAGCAGCTTGGGGTTGACAGGGGGCCGTGAAAAACTGTTTTTT. It encodes CASSLGLTGGREKLFF.

V usage is TRBV21-1 and J usage is TRBJ2-2. TRBV21-1 is annotated as a pseudogene. The CDR3 spans 13 residues. CDR3: CASSTPNTGELFF. CDR3 bases: TGTGCCAGCAGCACCCCGAACACCGGGGAGCTGTTTTTT.

The genes are TRBV9 and TRBJ1-1, with no clear D. The CDR3 extends over 15 amino acids. Trimming took off 0 bases at V and 5 bases at J, with 14 bases between the two ends. Germline V lookup: CDR1 SGDLS, CDR2 YYNGEE. The CDR3 is CASSVGSSSKTEAFF. As DNA, the CDR3 is TGTGCCAGCAGCGTAGGAAGTTCCAGTAAGACTGAAGCTTTCTTT. The entire variable domain, with the rest obtained from reference TRBV9 and TRBJ1-1, is as follows: DSGVTQTPKHLITATGQRVTLRCSPRSGDLSVYWYQQSLDQGLQFLIQYYNGEERAKGNILERFSAQQFPDLHSELNLSSLELGDSALYFCASSVGSSSKTEAFFGQGTRLTVV.

This chain connects TRBV5-1 to TRBJ1-4; D remains unclear. The CDR3 extends over 17 amino acids. CDR1 and CDR2 from the germline V gene are SGHRS and YFSETQ. Deletions cut 2 bases from V and 8 bases from J, with 22 bases between. The CDR3 nucleotides read TGCGCCAGCAGCTTCCGGGCGTTGGGTCCCTTTAGCGAAAAACTGTTTTTT. As protein: CASSFRALGPFSEKLFF.

This chain uses TRBV12-3 or TRBV12-4 with TRBJ1-2; D is ambiguous. Trimming removed 7 bases from V and 2 bases from J, with 8 bases in between. CDR3 length: 12 residues. The CDR3 reads CASKTSNYGYTF. For the CDR3, the DNA is TGTGCCAGCAAGACGTCGAACTATGGCTACACCTTC.

A remark on this clone: Other nucleotide sequences in the sample specify the same CDR3. The rearrangement joins TRBV10-1 to TRBJ2-5; D is uncertain. Germline lookup yields CDR1 WNHNN and CDR2 SYGVQD (reference sequence). The V end was cut by 2 bases, the J end by 0 bases, with 4 bases between. The CDR3 has 13 amino acids. The CDR3 DNA sequence: TGCGCCAGCAGTGAGGGGCACCAAGAGACCCAGTACTTC. Translated: CASSEGHQETQYF.

The rearrangement uses TRBV10-3 and TRBJ2-2, with D tentatively TRBD2 (7 bases). The germline V gene encodes CDR1 ENHRY and CDR2 SYGVKD. V lost 4 bases to trimming and J lost 2 bases, with 14 bases between them. CDR3 length: 16 residues. The CDR3 sequence is CAISVVGGPNTGELFF. The CDR3 nucleotides are TGTGCCATCAGTGTGGTCGGGGGGCCCAACACCGGGGAGCTGTTTTTT.